The clone carrying this T cell receptor (beta chain) was observed many times. Its antigen is not known. This specimen comes from a study of Graves' ophthalmopathy and Graves' hyperthyroidism. General study points: Ophthalmopathy was separated from stable hyperthyroidism by a 13-signature model with roughly 90% sensitivity and around 81% specificity. Predictions made by the model for ophthalmopathy progression reached 70% to 71% sensitivity and roughly 75% specificity.

The CDR3 extends over 15 amino acids. The germline CDR1 and CDR2 sequences are LGHDT and YNNKEL (reference sequence). V was trimmed by 4 bases and J by 4 bases, leaving 16 bases between them. The authors amplified TCR beta CDR3 regions, and they did so from RNA transcripts for repertoire sequencing. HTBI-primed RT-PCR formed the first round, and a multiplex PCR formed the second. TCRdb re-called the multiplex PCR reads with MiXCR, one entry per CDR3 protein. The top ten hold roughly 42% of the sample, which has 200,000 to 250,000 distinct CDR3 sequences, 20% to 25% seen once. The chain uses TRBV3-1 and TRBJ2-5; tentative D call: TRBD1 (5 bases). The TCR comes from a woman in her forties or fifties with Graves' ophthalmopathy. Sequences were obtained from peripheral blood. The CDR3 sequence: CASSLLGGARETQYF. The CDR3 DNA is TGTGCCAGCAGCCTGCTAGGTGGGGCGCGAGAGACCCAGTACTTC.